This is a list of T cell receptor beta chains from one sample in a study of OX40 agonist ivuxolimab in advanced cancers. Measured with immunoSEQ multiplex PCR; TCRdb has only the in-frame clones, and not every one. This table has tens of thousands of clones, about 81% appearing once. The material sequenced was CD4+ or CD8+ T cells sorted from blood, taken in a trial of the OX40 agonist ivuxolimab. The receptors here all came from an adult with an advanced solid tumor such as melanoma, head and neck, liver or kidney cancer. The CDR3 runs from the conserved cysteine through the conserved F or W. The D gene is left open where the match is weak. Size is stated for part of the rows, as once, few or many counts, or as a class when the clone is expanded.

clone size | J gene | CDR3 length | D gene | V gene | CDR3 protein | CDR3 DNA
. | TRBJ2-1 | 15 | . | TRBV7-3 | CASSPVWGAQKEQFF | TGTGCCAGCAGCCCAGTCTGGGGGGCGCAGAAAGAGCAGTTCTTC
. | TRBJ1-4 | 14 | . | TRBV30 | CAWSVLSTNEKLFF | TGTGCCTGGAGTGTATTGTCCACTAATGAAAAACTGTTTTTT
. | TRBJ2-3 | 18 | TRBD2 | TRBV9 | CASSVDGGFGTSTDTQYF | TGTGCCAGCAGCGTAGACGGGGGGTTTGGAACAAGCACAGATACGCAGTATTTT
once | TRBJ1-2 | 13 | . | TRBV28 | CASSLAFNYGYTF | TGTGCCAGCAGTTTAGCTTTTAACTATGGCTACACCTTC
. | TRBJ1-6 | 16 | . | TRBV7-9 | CASSHYRTANNSPLHF | TGTGCCAGCAGCCACTATAGGACAGCCAATAATTCACCCCTCCACTTT
. | TRBJ2-7 | 15 | TRBD2 | TRBV7-2 | CASSAEWRENYEQYF | TGTGCCAGCAGCGCCGAGTGGCGGGAGAACTACGAGCAGTACTTC
. | TRBJ2-7 | 15 | TRBD2 | TRBV15 | CATSRASGRTEEQYF | TGTGCCACCAGCAGAGCTAGCGGGAGGACGGAAGAGCAGTACTTC
. | TRBJ1-1 | 20 | . | TRBV21-1 | CASSPGFGGGRWEFCTEAFF | TGTGCCAGCAGTCCTGGATTTGGTGGGGGGCGCTGGGAGTTCTGCACTGAAGCTTTCTTT
. | TRBJ2-2 | 16 | TRBD2 | TRBV7-2 | CASSLGGAGGTGELFF | TGTGCCAGCAGCTTAGGGGGTGCGGGGGGTACCGGGGAGCTGTTTTTT
. | TRBJ2-5 | 14 | . | TRBV18 | CASSPQGYRETQYF | TGTGCCAGCTCACCACAAGGATATCGAGAGACCCAGTACTTC
. | TRBJ1-1 | 13 | . | TRBV11-3 | CASSTALNTEAFF | TGTGCCAGCAGCACCGCATTGAACACTGAAGCTTTCTTT
. | TRBJ2-5 | 14 | TRBD1 | TRBV6-1 | CASRGGQGIGTQYF | TGTGCCAGCAGGGGGGGACAGGGTATAGGGACCCAGTACTTC
. | TRBJ1-5 | 14 | TRBD1 | TRBV7-3 | CASSLGTGNQPQHF | TGTGCCAGCAGCTTAGGGACAGGGAATCAGCCCCAGCATTTT
. | TRBJ2-5 | 15 | . | TRBV7-8 | CASSLVAAGFETQYF | TGTGCCAGCAGCTTAGTGGCGGCAGGGTTTGAGACCCAGTACTTC
. | TRBJ2-7 | 15 | TRBD2 | TRBV7-9 | CASSRPSGGDYEQYF | TGTGCCAGCAGCCGCCCGAGCGGGGGGGACTACGAGCAGTACTTC
once | TRBJ1-3 | 12 | . | TRBV11-1 | CASGSSGNTIYF | TGTGCCAGCGGGTCCTCTGGAAACACCATATATTTT
. | TRBJ2-2 | 17 | TRBD2 | TRBV4-1 | CASSQEPGGSVGGELFF | TGCGCCAGCAGCCAAGAACCGGGAGGGTCCGTAGGCGGGGAGCTGTTTTTT
. | TRBJ2-3 | 15 | . | TRBV5-1 | CASTQGTGGTDTQYF | TGCGCCAGCACCCAGGGGACGGGAGGCACAGATACGCAGTATTTT
. | TRBJ1-4 | 15 | TRBD1 | TRBV11-3 | CASSVPTGGFEKLFF | TGTGCCAGCAGCGTACCGACAGGGGGCTTCGAAAAACTGTTTTTT
. | TRBJ1-5 | 14 | . | TRBV11-2 | CASSLEGGNQPQHF | TGTGCCAGCAGCTTAGAGGGTGGCAATCAGCCCCAGCATTTT
. | TRBJ1-2 | 13 | . | TRBV30 | CAWGGGFAYGYTF | TGTGCCTGGGGGGGCGGGTTTGCCTATGGCTACACCTTC
. | TRBJ2-7 | 15 | TRBD1 | TRBV7-2 | CASSLTGGQIYEQYF | TGTGCCAGCAGCTTGACAGGGGGGCAAATCTACGAGCAGTACTTC
. | TRBJ2-1 | 15 | . | TRBV29-1 | CSVGASSAAYNEQFF | TGCAGCGTGGGGGCTAGCAGCGCCGCCTACAATGAGCAGTTCTTC
. | TRBJ2-1 | 14 | . | TRBV4-3 | CASSQDSYVNEQFF | TGCGCCAGCAGCCAAGATAGCTACGTCAATGAGCAGTTCTTC
. | TRBJ2-3 | 15 | . | TRBV2 | CASEFGQGGTDTQYF | TGTGCCAGCGAATTCGGGCAGGGTGGTACAGATACGCAGTATTTT
few | TRBJ1-2 | 14 | . | TRBV4-1 | CASSQASDNYGYTF | TGCGCCAGCAGCCAAGCCTCTGATAACTATGGCTACACCTTC
. | TRBJ1-1 | 15 | . | TRBV7-3 | CASSRRPGLDTEAFF | TGTGCCAGCAGCCGCCGCCCGGGATTGGACACTGAAGCTTTCTTT
. | TRBJ1-4 | 15 | . | TRBV27 | CASSLLSAPNEKLFF | TGTGCCAGCAGTTTACTGAGTGCTCCTAATGAAAAACTGTTTTTT
. | TRBJ2-3 | 17 | TRBD1 | TRBV14 | CASSSATGGKGADTQYF | TGTGCCAGCAGCAGCGCGACAGGGGGCAAGGGCGCAGATACGCAGTATTTT
few | TRBJ2-3 | 13 | . | TRBV27 | CASSLAGQDTQYF | TGTGCCAGCAGTCTGGCGGGTCAAGATACGCAGTATTTT
few | TRBJ1-6 | 16 | TRBD1 | TRBV6-1 | CASSEAPQGGDSPLHF | TGTGCCAGCAGTGAAGCGCCACAGGGGGGGGATTCACCCCTCCACTTT
. | TRBJ2-3 | 12 | . | TRBV7-2 | CASSLLRDTQYF | TGTGCCAGCAGCTTATTGCGGGATACGCAGTATTTT
. | TRBJ2-4 | 15 | TRBD2 | TRBV27 | CASSVGLGPFYIQYF | TGTGCCAGCAGTGTAGGACTAGGACCCTTTTACATTCAGTACTTC
. | TRBJ2-2 | 16 | . | TRBV5-6 | CASSLANRVDTGELFF | TGTGCCAGCAGCTTGGCCAACAGGGTTGACACCGGGGAGCTGTTTTTT
once | TRBJ1-5 | 12 | . | TRBV6-6 | CASSYLNQPQHF | TGTGCCAGCAGTTACCTTAATCAGCCCCAGCATTTT
. | TRBJ1-5 | 15 | . | TRBV10-1 | CARRVCDRPNQPQHF | TGCGCCAGAAGAGTGTGTGACAGACCCAATCAGCCCCAGCATTTT
. | TRBJ2-2 | 15 | TRBD2 | TRBV11-3 | CASSLASGDTGELFF | TGTGCCAGCAGCTTAGCTAGCGGGGACACCGGGGAGCTGTTTTTT
once | TRBJ1-1 | 13 | TRBD1 | TRBV19 | CASTARDSPEAFF | TGTGCCAGTACCGCCCGGGACAGCCCTGAAGCTTTCTTT
. | TRBJ2-2 | 14 | TRBD2 | TRBV5-6 | CASSSGGRTGELFF | TGTGCCAGCAGCAGCGGGGGCCGCACCGGGGAGCTGTTTTTT
. | TRBJ1-4 | 15 | . | TRBV4-3 | CASSFKGQGTEKLFF | TGCGCCAGCAGCTTTAAGGGACAAGGCACGGAAAAACTGTTTTTT
. | TRBJ1-6 | 15 | . | TRBV7-2 | CASSFGGPRNSPLHF | TGTGCCAGCAGCTTTGGGGGGCCGCGGAATTCACCCCTCCACTTT
. | TRBJ1-1 | 18 | TRBD1 | TRBV4-2 | CASSQAPRGRTVASEAFF | TGTGCCAGCAGCCAAGCCCCGAGGGGGCGAACGGTAGCTTCTGAAGCTTTCTTT
. | TRBJ2-7 | 17 | . | TRBV11-2 | CASSLDLLRQSAYEQYF | TGTGCCAGCAGCTTAGATCTTTTGAGACAGTCAGCCTACGAGCAGTACTTC
. | TRBJ1-1 | 14 | . | TRBV5-1 | CASSLDGMNTEAFF | TGCGCCAGCAGCTTGGACGGCATGAACACTGAAGCTTTCTTT
. | TRBJ2-1 | 15 | . | TRBV6-6 | CASSGAGGPYNEQFF | TGTGCCAGCAGTGGTGCTGGGGGACCTTACAATGAGCAGTTCTTC
. | TRBJ2-2 | 15 | TRBD1 | TRBV5-1 | CASTQGAISTGELFF | TGCGCCAGCACCCAGGGGGCTATTAGCACCGGGGAGCTGTTTTTT
. | TRBJ2-1 | 15 | . | TRBV5-1 | CASSFSRPENKEQFF | TGCGCCAGCAGCTTTTCCAGACCCGAGAACAAGGAGCAGTTCTTC
. | TRBJ2-5 | 15 | TRBD2 | TRBV7-3 | CASSASGRDQETQYF | TGTGCCAGCAGTGCTAGCGGGAGGGATCAAGAGACCCAGTACTTC
. | TRBJ2-3 | 13 | TRBD1 | TRBV5-8 | CASSRGHRDTQYF | TGTGCCAGCAGCAGGGGGCATAGGGATACGCAGTATTTT
. | TRBJ2-3 | 12 | . | TRBV5-4 | CASSKGTDTQYF | TGTGCCAGCAGCAAAGGCACAGATACGCAGTATTTT
. | TRBJ1-1 | 14 | TRBD1 | TRBV18 | CASSPSIGTGQAFF | TGTGCCAGCTCACCCTCGATTGGGACAGGACAAGCTTTCTTT